This entry lists 27 T cell receptor beta chains sequenced from one sample in a study of blood T cells in healthy people across ages. Next came a second PCR, run for 7 to 11 cycles, which used a sample-barcoded 5' primer along with a J-beta primer mix. TCRdb reprocessed the 5' RACE reads with MiXCR, giving one entry per CDR3 protein. This sample has around 1,900,000 distinct CDR3 sequences, with approximately 40% found just once. Sequenced input: blood. Receptors originate from a human donor in good health.

The CDR3 sequence is CAWSAGWTEAFF. The CDR3 DNA follows: TGTGCCTGGAGTGCAGGGTGGACTGAAGCTTTCTTT. The chain recombines TRBV30 with TRBJ1-1, with D perhaps TRBD1 (5 bases). Germline V lookup: CDR1 GTSNPN, CDR2 SVGIG (reference sequence). The V gene lost 1 base and the J gene lost 5 bases, with 8 bases spanning the gap. CDR3 size: 12 residues.

The chain uses TRBV19 and TRBJ2-7; tentatively, D is TRBD2 (5 bases). From germline, CDR1 is LNHDA and CDR2 SQIVND (reference sequence). Trimming took 9 bases from V and 4 from J, leaving 16 bases between them. This CDR3 is built from 13 residues. The CDR3 region is CASRRAGEYEQYF. The CDR3 nucleotides are TGTGCCAGCCGTCGAGCCGGGGAGTACGAGCAGTACTTC.

V and J are TRBV7-9 and TRBJ2-4, with 7 bases lining up with TRBD1. The end of the DNA is better explained by TRBJ2-7, so the J call may be wrong. This CDR3 has 12 residues. Germline values: CDR1 SEHNR, CDR2 FQNEAQ (reference sequence). The CDR3 spells CASSTGLSEQYF. As DNA, the CDR3 is TGTGCCAGCTCGACAGGGTTGAGCGAGCAGTACTTC.

This chain uses TRBV7-9 with TRBJ1-1; unclear D gene. The V end lost 4 bases, the J end lost 3 bases, and 18 bases lay between the germline ends. The CDR3 is made up of 16 amino acids. From germline, CDR1 is SEHNR and CDR2 FQNEAQ (reference sequence). As DNA, the CDR3 is TGTGCCAGCAGCTGGCTTAGGATCCAAAAAGACACTGAAGCTTTCTTT. Translation: CASSWLRIQKDTEAFF. The full variable domain, completed using reference TRBV7-9 and TRBJ1-1, is DTGVSQNPRHKITKRGQNVTFRCDPISEHNRLYWYRQTLGQGPEFLTYFQNEAQLEKSRLLSDRFSAERPKGSFSTLEIQRTEQGDSAMYLCASSWLRIQKDTEAFFGQGTRLTVV.

The chain joins TRBV29-1 to TRBJ1-4; 7 nucleotides match TRBD1. This CDR3 has 14 residues. CDR1 is SQVTM, CDR2 ANQGSEA, per germline. The junction had 9 bases not matched to a gene; V was cut back by 7 bases and J by 4 bases. The CDR3 DNA reads as TGCAGCGCATACTCGACAGGGAGTAATGAAAAACTGTTTTTT. Encoded protein: CSAYSTGSNEKLFF.

This clonotype was observed a handful of times. This rearrangement joins TRBV5-1 to TRBJ2-7; D possibly uses TRBD1 or TRBD2 (7 bases each). Trimming pared 4 bases from V and 3 bases from J, leaving 17 bases between. The V gene's germline CDR1 is SGHRS and CDR2 YFSETQ. The CDR3 covers 15 residues. The CDR3 nucleotides read TGCGCCAGCAGCCTCGGGGAGGGGGCCATCTACGAGCAGTACTTC. Residues: CASSLGEGAIYEQYF.

V is TRBV5-1 and J is TRBJ2-7; tentative D call: TRBD2 (6 bases). Looked up from germline, CDR1 is SGHRS and CDR2 is YFSETQ. With 5 bases removed from V and 7 bases from J, the gap between germline ends came to 19 bases. This CDR3 has 14 amino acids. The CDR3 here is CASRPNLLEGEQYF. The CDR3 nucleotides read TGCGCCAGCAGACCGAACCTTCTGGAGGGTGAGCAGTACTTC.

Many counts were recorded for this clonotype. This chain joins TRBV6-2 or TRBV6-3 and TRBJ1-2; weak D call: TRBD1 (5 bases). The germline V and J ends were trimmed by 2 bases and 8 bases, with 9 bases remaining between them. The germline CDR1 and CDR2 sequences are MNHEY and SVGEGT. The CDR3 contains 12 residues. DNA for the CDR3: TGTGCCAGCAGTTACAGGGGCGGAGGCTACACCTTC. Its protein product is CASSYRGGGYTF.

This clonotype was seen a few times. The genes are TRBV15 and TRBJ1-4, with unresolved D. V lost 0 bases and J 0 bases, leaving 11 bases between the germline ends. Germline assignment: CDR1 LNHNV and CDR2 YYDKDF (reference sequence). The CDR3 consists of 17 residues. CDR3 amino acids: CATSRDRQLATNEKLFF. The DNA of the CDR3 is TGTGCCACCAGCAGAGATCGGCAGTTAGCAACTAATGAAAAACTGTTTTTT.

This clonotype came up a few times. The chain combines TRBV11-2 with TRBJ1-1, with TRBD1 identical over 7 bases. J lost 4 bases, V lost 3 bases, and 14 bases had no gene match. CDR1 is SGHAT and CDR2 is FQNNGV in the germline V gene. The CDR3 loop spans 17 amino acids. Here the CDR3 reads CASSLGVNRGRGTEAFF. DNA of the CDR3: TGTGCCAGCAGCTTGGGGGTAAACAGGGGCCGGGGCACTGAAGCTTTCTTT.

The chain couples TRBV5-1 to TRBJ1-2; D is undetermined. This CDR3 is 15 amino acids long. Trimming removed 0 bases from V and 2 bases from J, with 11 bases in between. The V gene's germline CDR1 is SGHRS and CDR2 YFSETQ. The CDR3 loop is CASSLGGGHNYGYTF. The CDR3 nucleotides are TGCGCCAGCAGCTTGGGGGGTGGCCACAACTATGGCTACACCTTC.

This rearrangement joins TRBV20-1 to TRBJ1-1; D is ambiguous. Germline V gene data show CDR1 as DFQATT and CDR2 as SNEGSKA (reference sequence). CDR3 size: 11 residues. V lost 5 bases and J lost 5, with 9 bases in between. CDR3 DNA sequence: TGCAGTGCTCCCCCGCGAACTGAAGCTTTCTTT. The encoded protein is CSAPPRTEAFF.

This chain joins TRBV5-1 and TRBJ2-5; weak D call: TRBD1 (9 bases). The CDR3 is 15 amino acids. From germline, CDR1 is SGHRS and CDR2 YFSETQ. V lost 4 bases, J lost 11 bases, and 24 bases lay in between. For the CDR3, the DNA is TGCGCCAGCAGCCCGGGGGGGACAGGGAACCACGGGCAGTACTTC. This translates into CASSPGGTGNHGQYF.

The table lists this clonotype with a few counts. The rearrangement joins TRBV20-1 to TRBJ2-7, with 7 bases identical to TRBD1. CDR1 DFQATT and CDR2 SNEGSKA come from the germline V gene (reference sequence). Germline trimming cut 8 bases from V and 0 bases from J; bases unmatched to any gene: 4. CDR3 size: 12 residues. In DNA, the CDR3 is TGCAGTCCACGACAGGGCTCCTACGAGCAGTACTTC. Amino acid sequence: CSPRQGSYEQYF.

This clonotype was seen a single time. The chain links TRBV24-1 to TRBJ2-5; a weak D match, TRBD2 (5 bases). This CDR3 region has 14 residues. The V gene's germline CDR1 is KGHDR and CDR2 SFDVKD. V shed 6 bases and J shed 1 base, with 11 bases lying between them. The CDR3: CATSSSAGQETQYF. The CDR3, as DNA: TGTGCCACCAGTTCCTCTGCGGGCCAAGAGACCCAGTACTTC.

A single count supports this clonotype. The V call is TRBV2, the J call TRBJ1-5, with TRBD1 as a possible D gene (6 bases). V lost 10 bases and J 4 bases, leaving 17 bases between the germline ends. Germline CDR1 and CDR2: SNHLY and FYNNEI. The CDR3 has 14 residues. The CDR3 DNA sequence: TGTGCCAACGGGGCCGGACAGTCGAATCAGCCCCAGCATTTT. Protein: CANGAGQSNQPQHF.

In this sample, this clonotype turned up once. At one boundary the junction diverges from the germline segment, which might be a read error. V is TRBV12-3 or TRBV12-4 and J is TRBJ2-5; D is perhaps TRBD1 (6 bases). The CDR3 totals 14 residues. CDR3 in amino acids: CASSLQGHVEIQYF. The CDR3 DNA is TGTGCCAGCAGTTTGCAGGGACACGTGGAGATCCAGTACTTC.

V and J are TRBV6-1 and TRBJ2-5; D is possibly TRBD2 (6 bases). Deletions cut 6 bases from V and 3 bases from J, with 14 bases between. CDR1 is MNHNS and CDR2 is SASEGT in the germline V gene. This CDR3 has 14 residues. Here the CDR3 DNA reads TGTGCCAGCAGAACCGGGACTCTAAAAGAGACCCAGTACTTC. As protein: CASRTGTLKETQYF.

The V call is TRBV12-3 or TRBV12-4, the J call TRBJ2-4, with 8 bases identical to TRBD1. The J segment lost 13 bases and the V segment lost 7 bases, leaving 9 bases of the junction unmatched. The CDR3 length is 12 residues. CDR3 in DNA: TGTGCCAGCAACGACAGGGGCAATGAGCAGTACTTC. Translation: CASNDRGNEQYF.

In its sample, this clonotype was seen a few times. The gene calls are TRBV20-1 and TRBJ2-1; 8 nucleotides line up with TRBD2. Germline trimming cut 3 bases from V and 9 bases from J; bases unmatched to any gene: 10. The length of the CDR3 is 14 residues. Germline V CDR1 and CDR2: DFQATT, SNEGSKA (reference sequence). Here the CDR3 DNA reads TGCAGTGCTAGTAAGACTAGCGCCTGGGTTGAGCAGTTCTTC. Residues: CSASKTSAWVEQFF.

This chain connects TRBV7-2 to TRBJ2-7; D might be TRBD2 (6 bases). Germline V lookup: CDR1 SGHTA, CDR2 FQGNSA. Trimming removed 2 bases from V and 0 bases from J, with 14 bases in between. The CDR3 is made up of 16 amino acids. The DNA of the CDR3 is TGTGCCAGCAGCTTAAGAGGTAGCGGCACCTCCTACGAGCAGTACTTC. Protein product: CASSLRGSGTSYEQYF.

The count of this clonotype is one. This sequence joins TRBV5-1 and TRBJ2-4; no reliable D call. The CDR3 totals 12 residues. The ends were cut back, 5 bases at V and 7 bases at J, with 10 bases in the middle. CDR1 SGHRS and CDR2 YFSETQ come from the germline V gene. CDR3 protein: CASRDTSNIQYF. The CDR3 nucleotides read TGCGCCAGCAGGGATACTTCTAACATTCAGTACTTC.

This clonotype was seen more than once but under ten times. The rearrangement uses TRBV29-1 and TRBJ2-7; D gene unclear. This CDR3 has 12 residues. Per germline, CDR1 SQVTM and CDR2 ANQGSEA. Trimming cost V 4 bases and J 3 bases, with 10 bases left between them. CDR3 loop: CSVGDASYEQYF. CDR3 sequence (DNA): TGCAGCGTTGGGGATGCGAGCTACGAGCAGTACTTC.

The CDR3 coding sequence is TGTGCCAGCGGAACCCGGACAGGTTCTTCGGGTTCACCCCTCCACTTT. Its protein product is CASGTRTGSSGSPLHF. The rearrangement links TRBV27 to TRBJ1-6; TRBD1 matches 7 bases. V shed 8 bases and J 9 bases; nucleotides not matched to a gene: 16. This CDR3 has 16 amino acids. Germline values: CDR1 MNHEY, CDR2 SMNVEV (reference sequence).

There are a few counts of this clonotype. V and J are TRBV7-2 and TRBJ2-5; no reliable D call. CDR1 and CDR2 from the germline V gene are SGHTA and FQGNSA. Trimming removed 1 base from V and 2 bases from J, with 11 bases in between. The CDR3 totals 15 residues. The CDR3 nucleotides read TGTGCCAGCAGCTTAGACGGCAGAACTCAAGAGACCCAGTACTTC. Protein: CASSLDGRTQETQYF.

The chain has TRBV15 and TRBJ2-6; D may match TRBD1 or TRBD2 (5 bases each). The CDR3 loop spans 18 amino acids. Trimming stripped 0 bases from V and 0 bases from J, with 12 bases between. CDR1 LNHNV and CDR2 YYDKDF come from the germline V gene (reference sequence). The CDR3 loop is CATSRDRDQRSGANVLTF. CDR3 sequence (DNA): TGTGCCACCAGCAGAGATCGGGACCAACGCTCTGGGGCCAACGTCCTGACTTTC.

The CDR3 loop is CASSSRTGGLYEQYF. CDR3 in DNA: TGTGCCAGCAGCTCGCGGACAGGGGGCCTCTACGAGCAGTACTTC. The chain couples TRBV7-9 to TRBJ2-7, with 11 nucleotides matching TRBD1. CDR3 length: 15 amino acids. Germline assignment: CDR1 SEHNR and CDR2 FQNEAQ (reference sequence). V trimming: 4 bases; J trimming: 3 bases; junction bases outside the gene matches: 5.